A single T cell receptor (beta chain) is shown here with its context. Here immunoSEQ multiplex PCR was the method, and the copy in TCRdb shows in-frame clones only, minus some. The data contain 120,000 to 150,000 clones, more than 90% of them singletons. These data originate in a study of control samples from healthy donors and cancer patients. Germline loops: CDR1 LNHDA, CDR2 SQIVND (reference sequence). This CDR3 comprises 16 residues. V was pared by 0 bases and J by 1 base, with 9 bases between. This TCR came from a man aged 25 to 40 in good health. The rearrangement joins TRBV19 to TRBJ2-2; D gene unclear. Input material: blood. CDR3 in amino acids: CASSIEGFGNTGELFF. The CDR3 DNA reads TGTGCCAGTAGTATAGAAGGGTTTGGGAACACCGGGGAGCTGTTTTTT.